This paragraph covers one TCR beta chain sequence. The antigen is not known. CDR1 is ENHRY, CDR2 SYGVKD, per germline. This CDR3 spans 14 amino acids. V gave up 5 bases and J gave up 1 base, with 12 bases separating them. Method: immunoSEQ multiplex PCR; TCRdb's copy keeps in-frame clones and lacks some. The sample lists 100,000 to 130,000 clones, around nine tenths occurring once. These data belong to a study of T cell responses to AZD1222 COVID-19 vaccine. General observations from the study: Seropositive status at baseline applied to only five to seven AZD1222 recipients. Donors were chiefly white British, with a greater number of females, and clonal diversity was perhaps underestimated.

J is TRBJ2-7 and V is TRBV10-3; D is undetermined. Sequenced material: peripheral blood, taken 28 days after the second AZD1222 dose. This clonotype was obtained from an adult who received the AZD1222 COVID-19 vaccine. CDR3 in amino acids: CAISQADGSYEQYF. CDR3 sequence (DNA): TGTGCCATCAGTCAAGCTGACGGGTCCTACGAGCAGTACTTC.